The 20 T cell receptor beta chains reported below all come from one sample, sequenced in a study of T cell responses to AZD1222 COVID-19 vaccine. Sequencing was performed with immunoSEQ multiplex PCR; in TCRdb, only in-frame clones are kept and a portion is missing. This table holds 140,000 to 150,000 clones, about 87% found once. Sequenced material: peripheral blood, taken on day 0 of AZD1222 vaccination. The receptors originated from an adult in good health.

CDR3 in DNA: TGTGCCAGTAGTATAGATCGTACGAGACAGGGTTATAGCAATCAGCCCCAGCATTTT. Residues: CASSIDRTRQGYSNQPQHF. The chain recombines TRBV19 with TRBJ1-5; 7 bases fit TRBD1. The J segment lost 0 bases and the V segment lost 0 bases, leaving 11 bases of the junction unmatched. Germline loops: CDR1 LNHDA, CDR2 SQIVND (reference sequence). The CDR3 totals 19 residues.

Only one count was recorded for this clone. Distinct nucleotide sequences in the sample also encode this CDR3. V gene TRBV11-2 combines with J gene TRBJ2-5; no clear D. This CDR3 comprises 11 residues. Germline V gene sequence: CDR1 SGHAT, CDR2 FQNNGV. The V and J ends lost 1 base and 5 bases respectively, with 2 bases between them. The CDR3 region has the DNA TGTGCCAGCAGCTTAGGCGAGACCCAGTACTTC. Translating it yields CASSLGETQYF.

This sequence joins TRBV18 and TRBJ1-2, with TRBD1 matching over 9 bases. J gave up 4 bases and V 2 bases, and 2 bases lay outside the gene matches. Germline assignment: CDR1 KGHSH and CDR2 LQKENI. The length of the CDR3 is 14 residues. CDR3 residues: CASSPGQGSYGYTF. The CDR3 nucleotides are TGTGCCAGCTCACCAGGACAGGGGTCCTATGGCTACACCTTC.

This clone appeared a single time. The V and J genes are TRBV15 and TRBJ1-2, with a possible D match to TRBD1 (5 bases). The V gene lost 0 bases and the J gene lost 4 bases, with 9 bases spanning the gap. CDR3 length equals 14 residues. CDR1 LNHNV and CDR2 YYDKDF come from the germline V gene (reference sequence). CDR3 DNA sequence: TGTGCCACCAGCAGAGAGACAGCCCTCTATGGCTACACCTTC. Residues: CATSRETALYGYTF.

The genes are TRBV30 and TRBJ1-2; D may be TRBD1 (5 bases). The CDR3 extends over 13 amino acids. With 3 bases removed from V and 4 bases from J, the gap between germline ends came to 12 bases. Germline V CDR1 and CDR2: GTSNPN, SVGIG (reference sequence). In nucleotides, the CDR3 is TGTGCCTGGAGCATGGACATTCTCTATGGCTACACCTTC. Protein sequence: CAWSMDILYGYTF.

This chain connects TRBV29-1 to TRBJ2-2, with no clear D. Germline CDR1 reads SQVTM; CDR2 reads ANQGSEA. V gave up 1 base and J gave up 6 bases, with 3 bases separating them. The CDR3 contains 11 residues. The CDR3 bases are TGCAGCGTTGAAGGGGCCGGGGAGCTGTTTTTT. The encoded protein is CSVEGAGELFF.

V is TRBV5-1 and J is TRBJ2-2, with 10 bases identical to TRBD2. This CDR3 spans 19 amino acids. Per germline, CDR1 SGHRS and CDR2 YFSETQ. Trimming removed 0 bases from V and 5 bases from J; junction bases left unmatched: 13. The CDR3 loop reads CASSLAGSGGSRRTGELFF. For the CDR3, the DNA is TGCGCCAGCAGCTTGGCCGGTAGCGGGGGGTCCCGGAGGACCGGGGAGCTGTTTTTT.

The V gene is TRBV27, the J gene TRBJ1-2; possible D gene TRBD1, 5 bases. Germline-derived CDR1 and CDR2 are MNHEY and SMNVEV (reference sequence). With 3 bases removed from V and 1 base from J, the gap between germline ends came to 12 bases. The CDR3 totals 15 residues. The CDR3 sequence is CASSFQAGSNYGYTF. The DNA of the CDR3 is TGTGCCAGCAGTTTTCAGGCAGGGAGTAACTATGGCTACACCTTC.

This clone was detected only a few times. The CDR3 nucleotides read TGTGCCAGCAGTAAGGAGGGGGGCAATGAGCAGTACTTC. As protein: CASSKEGGNEQYF. The V gene is TRBV6-2 or TRBV6-3, the J gene TRBJ2-7, with D possibly called TRBD1 or TRBD2 (6 bases each). Germline V gene sequence: CDR1 MNHEY, CDR2 SVGEGT. This CDR3 comprises 13 residues. Trimming removed 5 bases at V and 7 bases at J, with 15 bases between.

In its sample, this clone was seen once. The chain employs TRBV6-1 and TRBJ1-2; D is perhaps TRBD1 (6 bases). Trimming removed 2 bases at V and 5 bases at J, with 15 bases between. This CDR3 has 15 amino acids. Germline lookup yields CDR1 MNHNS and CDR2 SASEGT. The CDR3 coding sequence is TGTGCCAGCAGTGAACTCGGGGGCAGGGCATATGGCTACACCTTC. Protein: CASSELGGRAYGYTF.

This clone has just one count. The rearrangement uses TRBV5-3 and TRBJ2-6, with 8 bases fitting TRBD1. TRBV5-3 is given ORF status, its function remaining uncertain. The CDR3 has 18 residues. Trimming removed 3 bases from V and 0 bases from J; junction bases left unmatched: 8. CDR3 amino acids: CARSWKTGDRSGANVLTF. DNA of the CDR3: TGTGCCAGAAGCTGGAAGACAGGGGATCGCTCTGGGGCCAACGTCCTGACTTTC.

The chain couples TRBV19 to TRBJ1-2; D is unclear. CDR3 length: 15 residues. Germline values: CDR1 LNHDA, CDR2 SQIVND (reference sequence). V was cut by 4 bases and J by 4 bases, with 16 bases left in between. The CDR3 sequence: CASSSPGRLGYGYTF. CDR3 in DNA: TGTGCCAGTAGTAGCCCTGGGAGGCTAGGCTATGGCTACACCTTC.

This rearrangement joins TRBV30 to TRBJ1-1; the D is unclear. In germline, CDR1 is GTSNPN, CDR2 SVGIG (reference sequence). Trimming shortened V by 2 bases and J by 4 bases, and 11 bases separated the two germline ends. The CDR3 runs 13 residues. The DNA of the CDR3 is TGTGCCTGGAGTAACGATTTAACCACTGAAGCTTTCTTT. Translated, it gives CAWSNDLTTEAFF.

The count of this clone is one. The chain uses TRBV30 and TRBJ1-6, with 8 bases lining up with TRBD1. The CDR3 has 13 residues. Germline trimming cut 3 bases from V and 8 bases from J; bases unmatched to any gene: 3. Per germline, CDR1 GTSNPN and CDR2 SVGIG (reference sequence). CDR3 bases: TGTGCCTGGAGAGGACAGGGTTATTCACCCCTCCACTTT. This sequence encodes CAWRGQGYSPLHF. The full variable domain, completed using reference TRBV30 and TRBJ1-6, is SQTIHQWPATLVQPVGSPLSLECTVEGTSNPNLYWYRQAAGRGLQLLFYSVGIGQISSEVPQNLSASRPQDRQFILSSKKLLLSDSGFYLCAWRGQGYSPLHFGNGTRLTVT.

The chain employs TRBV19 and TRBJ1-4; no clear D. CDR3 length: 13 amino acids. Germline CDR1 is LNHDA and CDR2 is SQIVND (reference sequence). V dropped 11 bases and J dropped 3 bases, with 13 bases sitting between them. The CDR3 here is CAARRAANEKLFF. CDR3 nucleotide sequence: TGTGCCGCCAGGAGGGCAGCTAATGAAAAACTGTTTTTT.

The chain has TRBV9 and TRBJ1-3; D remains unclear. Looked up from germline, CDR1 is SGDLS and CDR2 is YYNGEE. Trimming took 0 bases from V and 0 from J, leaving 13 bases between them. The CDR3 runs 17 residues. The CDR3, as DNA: TGTGCCAGCAGCGTAGCGGTGGCCCCGAGCTCTGGAAACACCATATATTTT. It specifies CASSVAVAPSSGNTIYF.

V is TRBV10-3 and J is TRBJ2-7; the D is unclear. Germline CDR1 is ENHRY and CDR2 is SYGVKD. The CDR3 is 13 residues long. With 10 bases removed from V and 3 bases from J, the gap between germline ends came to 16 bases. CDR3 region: CATQLTLYYEQYF. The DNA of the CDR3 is TGTGCCACCCAGTTAACCCTATACTACGAGCAGTACTTC.

CDR3: CASSIGGTGGPAHQPQHF. CDR3 sequence (DNA): TGTGCCAGTAGTATAGGGGGGACAGGGGGCCCTGCCCATCAGCCCCAGCATTTT. The chain is built from TRBV19 and TRBJ1-5, with 12 bases aligning to TRBD1. Trimming cost V 1 base and J 5 bases; bases outside gene matches: 9. CDR1 is LNHDA and CDR2 is SQIVND in the germline V gene (reference sequence). The CDR3 is 18 amino acids.

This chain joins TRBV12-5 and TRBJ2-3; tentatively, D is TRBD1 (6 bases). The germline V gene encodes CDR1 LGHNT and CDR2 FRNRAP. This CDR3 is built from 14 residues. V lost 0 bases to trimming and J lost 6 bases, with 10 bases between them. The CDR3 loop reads CASGLVGGGDTQYF. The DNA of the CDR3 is TGTGCTAGTGGTTTGGTAGGGGGTGGGGATACGCAGTATTTT.

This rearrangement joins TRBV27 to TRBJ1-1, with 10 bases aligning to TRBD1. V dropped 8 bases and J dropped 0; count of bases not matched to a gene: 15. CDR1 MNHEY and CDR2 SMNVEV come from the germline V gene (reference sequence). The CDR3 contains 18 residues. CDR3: CASRLRGTGEYMNTEAFF. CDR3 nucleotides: TGTGCCAGCCGCCTCAGGGGGACAGGGGAATACATGAACACTGAAGCTTTCTTT.